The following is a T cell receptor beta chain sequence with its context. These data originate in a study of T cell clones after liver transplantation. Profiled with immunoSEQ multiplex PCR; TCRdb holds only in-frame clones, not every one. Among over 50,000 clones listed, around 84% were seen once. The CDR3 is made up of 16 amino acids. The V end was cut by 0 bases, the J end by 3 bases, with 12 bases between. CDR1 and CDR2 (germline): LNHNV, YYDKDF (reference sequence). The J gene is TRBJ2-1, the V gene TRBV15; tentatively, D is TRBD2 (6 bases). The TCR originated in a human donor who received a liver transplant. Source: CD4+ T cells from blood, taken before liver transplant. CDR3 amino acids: CATSREGVGSYNEQFF. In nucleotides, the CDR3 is TGTGCCACCAGCAGAGAGGGGGTCGGGAGCTACAATGAGCAGTTCTTC.